A single sample is the source of the 9 T cell receptor beta chains below, sequenced in a study of blood T cells in healthy people across ages. PCR was performed a second time for about 6 to 12 cycles using a sample-barcoded 5' primer and a J-beta primer mix. From the 5' RACE reads, TCRdb called clonotypes with MiXCR, one entry per CDR3 protein. Seen here are hundreds of thousands of distinct CDR3 sequences, 55% to 75% observed once, and the top ten hold over 20%. Sequenced: blood. These receptors were collected from a man younger than 40 in good health.

V is TRBV7-9 and J is TRBJ2-1, with D hard to call. The CDR3 has 11 residues. Trimming took 6 bases from V and 9 from J, leaving 9 bases between them. Germline V gene data show CDR1 as SEHNR and CDR2 as FQNEAQ (reference sequence). DNA for the CDR3: TGTGCCAGCAGGGTGCTGGGTGAGCAGTTCTTC. Its protein product is CASRVLGEQFF.

This clonotype was found once. The chain has TRBV4-3 and TRBJ2-7; TRBD1 matches at 7 bases. The V gene end was trimmed by 3 bases and the J gene end by 1 base; junction bases not matched to a gene: 6. The CDR3 runs to 15 residues. Germline loops: CDR1 LGHNA, CDR2 YSLEER. CDR3 sequence reads: CASSHTQGPSYEQYF. The CDR3 DNA is TGCGCCAGCAGCCATACACAGGGGCCATCCTACGAGCAGTACTTC.

The chain uses TRBV7-2 and TRBJ2-5; TRBD1 is a possible D gene (5 bases). Deletions cut 1 base from V and 1 base from J, with 13 bases between. The CDR3 runs 16 residues. Germline V gene data show CDR1 as SGHTA and CDR2 as FQGNSA. Here the CDR3 DNA reads TGTGCCAGCAGCTTAGAAAGGGGCAGGACCCAAGAGACCCAGTACTTC. This codes for CASSLERGRTQETQYF. The full variable domain, its missing parts supplied by reference TRBV7-2 and TRBJ2-5, is GAGVSQSPSNKVTEKGKDVELRCDPISGHTALYWYRQSLGQGLEFLIYFQGNSAPDKSGLPSDRFSAERTGGSVSTLTIQRTQQEDSAVYLCASSLERGRTQETQYFGPGTRLLVL.

This clonotype has more than one count but fewer than ten. The rearrangement uses TRBV20-1 and TRBJ2-3, with D hard to call. Trimming pared 5 bases from V and 0 bases from J, leaving 12 bases between. Germline V gene sequence: CDR1 DFQATT, CDR2 SNEGSKA (reference sequence). CDR3 length: 14 amino acids. CDR3 sequence: CSALRRASTDTQYF. The DNA of the CDR3 is TGCAGTGCTCTCCGGAGAGCTAGCACAGATACGCAGTATTTT.

The chain employs TRBV6-5 and TRBJ2-3; no reliable D call. The CDR3 has 14 amino acids. V was shortened by 2 bases and J by 2 bases, with 8 bases between the two germline ends. Germline CDR1 and CDR2: MNHEY and SVGAGI. This CDR3 is CASSYQTSTDTQYF. DNA of the CDR3: TGTGCCAGCAGTTACCAGACCTCCACAGATACGCAGTATTTT.

The CDR3 nucleotides read TGTGCCAGCAGCCCTCCACTAGCGGGGGGAGGTTCACGCACAGATACGCAGTATTTT. As protein: CASSPPLAGGGSRTDTQYF. V and J are TRBV11-1 and TRBJ2-3; 12 bases align to TRBD2. Germline values: CDR1 SGHAT, CDR2 FQDESV (reference sequence). The CDR3 sequence is 19 residues long. V shed 5 bases, J shed 1 base, and the junction held 13 bases outside the gene matches. Combining the CDR3 with reference TRBV11-1 and TRBJ2-3 gives the whole variable domain EAEVAQSPRYKITEKSQAVAFWCDPISGHATLYWYRQILGQGPELLVQFQDESVVDDSQLPKDRFSAERLKGVDSTLKIQPAELGDSAMYLCASSPPLAGGGSRTDTQYFGPGTRLTVL.

The rearrangement links TRBV20-1 to TRBJ2-7; 9 bases line up with TRBD1. V lost 4 bases, J lost 2 bases, and 6 bases stayed unmatched. The CDR3 runs to 14 residues. Germline V gene lookup returns CDR1 DFQATT and CDR2 SNEGSKA (reference sequence). CDR3 bases: TGCAGTGCTATTTCGGGACAGGGTACCTACGAGCAGTACTTC. Translating gives CSAISGQGTYEQYF.

The genes are TRBV4-3 and TRBJ2-3; TRBD2 aligns across 8 bases. The germline CDR1 and CDR2 sequences are LGHNA and YSLEER. The CDR3 spans 16 residues. Trimming removed 2 bases from V and 5 bases from J; junction bases left unmatched: 9. CDR3: CASSQSGRGFGDTQYF. The CDR3 DNA is TGCGCCAGCAGCCAAAGCGGGAGAGGGTTTGGAGATACGCAGTATTTT.

This chain links TRBV15 with TRBJ2-1, with 12 positions matching TRBD2. The length of the CDR3 is 17 residues. V gave up 0 bases and J gave up 10 bases; unmatched junction bases: 10. Germline CDR1 is LNHNV and CDR2 is YYDKDF (reference sequence). The CDR3 region is CATSRDLGLAGSLEQFF. The CDR3 bases are TGTGCCACCAGCAGAGATCTCGGACTAGCGGGGTCGCTGGAGCAGTTCTTC.